The rows below give T cell receptor beta chains drawn from one sample of a study of cytotoxic CD8 clonotypes in ibrutinib-treated CLL. Method: immunoSEQ multiplex PCR; TCRdb's copy keeps in-frame clones and lacks some. The sample records about 76,000 clones, 70% to 90% being singletons. This sample comprised PBMCs, obtained before ibrutinib treatment. These receptors came from a human donor with chronic lymphocytic leukemia. Both conserved end residues are part of each CDR3. The order of the fields is D gene, V gene, J gene, CDR3 length, clone size, CDR3 DNA, CDR3 protein. A D gene is named only where the DNA matches it firmly. The size entry is marked missing in some rows and otherwise reads once, few, many or a size class.

>NA|TRBV6-5|TRBJ1-1|14|NA
TGTGCCAGCAGCCAGGGAGGAATGAACACTGAAGCTTTCTTT
CASSQGGMNTEAFF
>NA|TRBV28|TRBJ1-2|10|NA
TGTGCCAGCAGTTTTAATGCCTACACCTTC
CASSFNAYTF
>NA|TRBV21-1|TRBJ1-2|16|NA
TGTGCCAGCAACAACTGGCAGGGGGCCGCTAACTATGGCTACACCTTC
CASNNWQGAANYGYTF
>NA|TRBV10-3|TRBJ1-1|15|once
TGTGCCATCAGTGAGTCCTGGGGGCTGAGTAATGAAGCTTTCTTT
CAISESWGLSNEAFF
>NA|TRBV7-3|TRBJ2-6|15|NA
TGTGCCAGCAGCCGTGAAGGGACTGGGGCCAACGTCCTGACTTTC
CASSREGTGANVLTF
>TRBD1|TRBV5-1|TRBJ1-2|13|once
TGCGCCAGCAGCTACCGACAGGGTGAAGGCTACACCTTC
CASSYRQGEGYTF
>TRBD1|TRBV29-1|TRBJ1-2|13|NA
TGCAGCGGGACAGGGTCTCTGTCCGCTGGCTACACCTTC
CSGTGSLSAGYTF
>NA|TRBV11-1|TRBJ1-5|13|NA
TGTGCCAGCAGCGCCAGGGAGGGCCAGCCCCAGCATTTT
CASSAREGQPQHF
>NA|TRBV18|TRBJ2-2|14|NA
TGTGCCAGCTCACCTAAGGGGGGATCCGGGGAGCTGTTTTTT
CASSPKGGSGELFF
>NA|TRBV5-4|TRBJ1-2|11|NA
TGTGCATCCGGGCCTGACTATGGCTACACCTTC
CASGPDYGYTF
>NA|TRBV5-1|TRBJ2-7|14|few
TGCGCCAGCAAGTTGACAGAACCCTCCTACGAGCAGTACTTC
CASKLTEPSYEQYF
>NA|TRBV19|TRBJ2-7|14|NA
TGTGCCAGTAGTATAGGAGGGAAGTTCTACGAGCAGTACTTC
CASSIGGKFYEQYF
>TRBD2|TRBV9|TRBJ2-7|18|NA
TGTGCCAGCAGCGTAGATGTTGGGACTAGCGGATACCCCTACGAGCAGTACTTC
CASSVDVGTSGYPYEQYF
>NA|TRBV7-8|TRBJ2-7|15|NA
TGTGCCAGCACCCCTCATTTCCTCAGGGCTCGGGAGCAGTACTTC
CASTPHFLRAREQYF
>NA|TRBV27|TRBJ1-1|16|NA
TGTGCCAGCAGCCCGAGAGGTGCGACGGTCCGGACTGAAGCTTTCTTT
CASSPRGATVRTEAFF
>NA|TRBV19|TRBJ2-1|17|NA
TGTGCCAGTAGTATAGATCGACAGATCCTGTCCTACAATGAGCAGTTCTTC
CASSIDRQILSYNEQFF
>TRBD1|TRBV7-2|TRBJ1-4|16|NA
TGTGCCAGCCACTTAGGGGGCAGGGGAGAAAATGAAAAACTGTTTTTT
CASHLGGRGENEKLFF
>TRBD1|TRBV6-5|TRBJ2-7|14|NA
TGTGCCAGCAGTAAGGACAGGGGGAAATACGAGCAGTACTTC
CASSKDRGKYEQYF
>NA|TRBV6-5|TRBJ1-3|13|NA
TGTGCCAGCAGTCGGGACCTTGGAAACACCATATATTTT
CASSRDLGNTIYF
>NA|TRBV6-6|TRBJ2-3|15|NA
TGTGCCAGCAGTTATTCACTACGGTCGACAGATACGCAGTATTTT
CASSYSLRSTDTQYF
>NA|TRBV28|TRBJ2-7|17|NA
TGTGCCAGCAGTTTCCCACCTTTCCCCACAAACTCCTACGAGCAGTACTTC
CASSFPPFPTNSYEQYF
>NA|TRBV11-2|TRBJ1-2|11|NA
TGTGCCAGCAGCTTAGGCTCTGGCTACACCTTC
CASSLGSGYTF
>NA|TRBV7-9|TRBJ1-1|14|NA
TGTGCCAGCAGCTTAGAAGACCATAACACTGAAGCTTTCTTT
CASSLEDHNTEAFF
>TRBD1|TRBV6-1|TRBJ1-5|17|few
TGTGCCAGCAGTGAAGAGGCAGGGGGCGCCGGCAATCAGCCCCAGCATTTT
CASSEEAGGAGNQPQHF
>TRBD2|TRBV15|TRBJ2-7|17|NA
TGTGCCACCAGCCGCCCCGCGGTCGGGACTACCGCCTACGAGCAGTACTTC
CATSRPAVGTTAYEQYF
>NA|TRBV15|TRBJ2-1|13|NA
TGTGCCACCAGCAGAGATTTTTCCGTTGAGCAGTTCTTC
CATSRDFSVEQFF
>NA|TRBV28|TRBJ1-4|16|NA
TGTGCCAGCAGTTTATATGGGGGAGCAACTAATGAAAAACTGTTTTTT
CASSLYGGATNEKLFF
>TRBD1|TRBV18|TRBJ1-1|14|NA
TGTGCCAGCTCACCTGGGACAGGGAACACTGAAGCTTTCTTT
CASSPGTGNTEAFF
>TRBD1|TRBV28|TRBJ2-7|13|NA
TGTGTCAGCGGGACAGGGGATTTTTACGAGCAGTACTTC
CVSGTGDFYEQYF